This TCR beta chain stems from a study of T cells in Graves' hyperthyroidism and ophthalmopathy. Study-wide findings and caveats: Ophthalmopathy and stable hyperthyroidism were separated by a 13 V-J model.

Details on this clonotype: Its antigen is still unknown.

Template material for amplifying TCR beta CDR3 regions consisted of RNA transcripts. TCR CDR3 underwent first-round RT-PCR with the HTBI primer set. TCRdb independently ran MiXCR on the multiplex PCR reads; one entry per CDR3 protein. The sample carries roughly 700,000 distinct CDR3 sequences, 30% to 40% recorded once. The sequenced material came from blood. The source of this sequence is a woman aged 40 to 49 with Graves' hyperthyroidism.

DNA for the CDR3: TGTGCCATCAGTTCCAGGGGGTGGCAGGACACCCTCCAAGAGACCCAGTACTTC. Translation gives CAISSRGWQDTLQETQYF. The rearrangement links TRBV10-3 to TRBJ2-5; 7 nucleotides align to TRBD1. Trimming at V came to 5 bases and at J to 1 base, leaving 16 bases not matched to a gene. Germline V CDR1 and CDR2: ENHRY, SYGVKD. The CDR3 is made up of 18 amino acids.